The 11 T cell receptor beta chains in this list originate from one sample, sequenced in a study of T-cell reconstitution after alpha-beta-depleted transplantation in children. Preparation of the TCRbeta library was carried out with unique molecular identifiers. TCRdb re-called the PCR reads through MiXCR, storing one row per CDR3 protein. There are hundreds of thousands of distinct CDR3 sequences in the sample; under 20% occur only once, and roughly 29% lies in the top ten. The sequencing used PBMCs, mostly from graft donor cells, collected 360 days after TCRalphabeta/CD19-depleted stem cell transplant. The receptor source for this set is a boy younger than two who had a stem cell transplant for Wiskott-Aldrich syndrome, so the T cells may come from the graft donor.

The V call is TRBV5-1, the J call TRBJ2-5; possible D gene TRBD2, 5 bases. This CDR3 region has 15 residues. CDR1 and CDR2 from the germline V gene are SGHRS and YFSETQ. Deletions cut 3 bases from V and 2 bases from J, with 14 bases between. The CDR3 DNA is TGCGCCAGCAGCTACCCCGGACGGGGACAAGAGACCCAGTACTTC. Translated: CASSYPGRGQETQYF.

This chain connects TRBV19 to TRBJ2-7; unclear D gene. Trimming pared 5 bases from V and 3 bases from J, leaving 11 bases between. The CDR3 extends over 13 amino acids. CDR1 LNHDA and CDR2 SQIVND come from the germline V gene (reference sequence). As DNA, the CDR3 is TGTGCCAGTAGTGTTAGGACGGACTACGAGCAGTACTTC. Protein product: CASSVRTDYEQYF.

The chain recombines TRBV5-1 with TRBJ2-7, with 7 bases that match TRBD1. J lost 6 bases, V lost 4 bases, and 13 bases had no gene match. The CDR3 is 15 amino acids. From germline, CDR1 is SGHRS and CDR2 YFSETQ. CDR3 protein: CASSRKGTAPSEQYF. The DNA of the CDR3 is TGCGCCAGCAGCCGAAAGGGGACAGCCCCTTCCGAGCAGTACTTC. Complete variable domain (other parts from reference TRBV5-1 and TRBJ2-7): KAGVTQTPRYLIKTRGQQVTLSCSPISGHRSVSWYQQTPGQGLQFLFEYFSETQRNKGNFPGRFSGRQFSNSRSEMNVSTLELGDSALYLCASSRKGTAPSEQYFGPGTRLTVT.

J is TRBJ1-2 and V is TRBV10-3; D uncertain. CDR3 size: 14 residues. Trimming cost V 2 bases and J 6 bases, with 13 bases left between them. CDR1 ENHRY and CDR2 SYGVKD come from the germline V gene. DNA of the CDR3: TGTGCCATCAGTGAGCCGGCGCGGGGTGATGGCTACACCTTC. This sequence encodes CAISEPARGDGYTF.

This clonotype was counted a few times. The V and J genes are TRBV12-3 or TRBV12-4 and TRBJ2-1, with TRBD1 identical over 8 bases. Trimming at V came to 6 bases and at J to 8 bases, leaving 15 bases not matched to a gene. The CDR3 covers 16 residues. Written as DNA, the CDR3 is TGTGCCAGCAGCCAGCCAAGGACAGGGAAAGGCGATGAGCAGTTCTTC. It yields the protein CASSQPRTGKGDEQFF.

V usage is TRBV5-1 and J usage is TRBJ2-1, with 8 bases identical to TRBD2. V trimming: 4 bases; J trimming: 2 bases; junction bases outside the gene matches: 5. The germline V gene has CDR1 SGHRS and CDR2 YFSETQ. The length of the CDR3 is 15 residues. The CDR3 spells CASSPQAGAYNEQFF. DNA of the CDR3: TGCGCCAGCAGCCCCCAAGCGGGAGCCTACAATGAGCAGTTCTTC. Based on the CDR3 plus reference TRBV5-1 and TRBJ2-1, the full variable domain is KAGVTQTPRYLIKTRGQQVTLSCSPISGHRSVSWYQQTPGQGLQFLFEYFSETQRNKGNFPGRFSGRQFSNSRSEMNVSTLELGDSALYLCASSPQAGAYNEQFFGPGTRLTVL.

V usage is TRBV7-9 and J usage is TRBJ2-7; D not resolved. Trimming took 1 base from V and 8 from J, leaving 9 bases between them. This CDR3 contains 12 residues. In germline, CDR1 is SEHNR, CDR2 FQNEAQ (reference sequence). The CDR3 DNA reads TGTGCCAGCAGCTTAGAGCCGGGCAAGCAGTACTTC. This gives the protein CASSLEPGKQYF.

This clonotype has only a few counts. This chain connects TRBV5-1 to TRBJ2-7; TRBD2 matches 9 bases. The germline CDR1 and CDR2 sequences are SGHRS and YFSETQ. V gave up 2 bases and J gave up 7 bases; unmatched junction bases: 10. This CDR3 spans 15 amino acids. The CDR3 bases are TGCGCCAGCAGCTTCATAGCGGGGGCCCGTAGGGAGCAGTACTTC. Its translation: CASSFIAGARREQYF.

CDR3 region: CASSVGEKNIQYF. The CDR3 DNA follows: TGTGCCAGCAGCGTAGGGGAAAAAAACATTCAGTACTTC. The chain has TRBV9 and TRBJ2-4; D gene ambiguous. Trimming removed 0 bases at V and 4 bases at J, with 5 bases between. Germline CDR1 SGDLS, CDR2 YYNGEE. The CDR3 covers 13 residues.

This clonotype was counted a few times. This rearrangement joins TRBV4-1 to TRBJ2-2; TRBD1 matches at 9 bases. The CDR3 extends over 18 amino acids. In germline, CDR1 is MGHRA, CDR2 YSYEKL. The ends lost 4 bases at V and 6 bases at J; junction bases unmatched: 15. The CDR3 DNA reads TGCGCCAGCAGCCTGTCCTACCATCGGGACAGGGTCGCCGGGGAGCTGTTTTTT. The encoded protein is CASSLSYHRDRVAGELFF.

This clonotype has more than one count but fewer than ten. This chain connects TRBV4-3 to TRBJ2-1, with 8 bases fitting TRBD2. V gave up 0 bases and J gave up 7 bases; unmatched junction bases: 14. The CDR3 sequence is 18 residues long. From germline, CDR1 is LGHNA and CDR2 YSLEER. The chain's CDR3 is CASSQERGSGSLHNEQFF. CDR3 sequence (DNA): TGCGCCAGCAGCCAAGAACGGGGGAGCGGGAGTTTACATAATGAGCAGTTCTTC.